One and the same sample provided the 2 T cell receptor beta chains below, sequenced in a study of blood T cell repertoires in COVID-19 (dated by TCRdb to 2018 to 2020). Receptors were amplified or captured by the immunoSEQ multiplex PCR assay. TCRdb retrieved this table from immuneACCESS and kept in-frame rearrangements only. Not all clones are present; in checked studies, unresolved V genes account for under half, and no reason is known for the remainder. A total of 150,000 to 200,000 clones appear in this sample, around 84% of them only once. The ten top clones hold 15% to 20% of the sample. The sample consisted of peripheral blood. These TCRs come from a woman aged 80 or older with acute or convalescent COVID-19.

This chain's CDR3 is CATTLSNQPQHF. CDR3 coding DNA: TGTGCCACCACTCTTAGCAATCAGCCCCAGCATTTT. V is TRBV28 and J is TRBJ1-5, with no clear D. The CDR3 runs 12 residues. CDR1 and CDR2 (germline): MDHEN, SYDVKM. V dropped 10 bases and J dropped 0 bases, with 7 bases sitting between them.

The chain links TRBV6-5 to TRBJ2-1, with D possibly being TRBD1 (7 bases). Germline lookup yields CDR1 MNHEY and CDR2 SVGAGI. This CDR3 region has 15 residues. V dropped 8 bases and J dropped 7 bases, with 21 bases sitting between them. This CDR3 is CASGGRGGAWNEQFF. CDR3 nucleotide sequence: TGTGCCAGCGGGGGGCGAGGGGGCGCGTGGAATGAGCAGTTCTTC.